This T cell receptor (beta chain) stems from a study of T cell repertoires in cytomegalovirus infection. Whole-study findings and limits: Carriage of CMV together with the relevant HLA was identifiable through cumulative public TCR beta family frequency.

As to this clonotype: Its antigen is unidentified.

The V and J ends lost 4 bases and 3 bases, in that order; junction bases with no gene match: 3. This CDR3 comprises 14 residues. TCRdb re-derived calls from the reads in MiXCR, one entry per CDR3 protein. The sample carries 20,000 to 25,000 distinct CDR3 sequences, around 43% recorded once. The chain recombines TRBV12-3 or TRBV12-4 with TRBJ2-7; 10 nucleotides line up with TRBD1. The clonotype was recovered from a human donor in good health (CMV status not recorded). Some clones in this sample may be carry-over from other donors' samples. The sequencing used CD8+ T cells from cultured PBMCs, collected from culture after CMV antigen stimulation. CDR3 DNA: TGTGCCAGCAGTTCCGGGGACAGGGGCTACGAGCAGTACTTC. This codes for CASSSGDRGYEQYF.